This T cell receptor (beta chain) was profiled in a study of post-analysis software for immune sequencing data (dated by TCRdb to 2013 to 2016). Study-wide context: Disease courses on record covered relapsing-remitting, secondary progressive and progressive-relapsing multiple sclerosis, though some patients had no subtype annotation. The patient repertoires were set against eleven to twelve previously published healthy control repertoires from donors whose ages ranged from roughly 6 to 27 years. A subset of samples was prepared in parallel using single-end sample barcoding, then pooled and co-amplified after Illumina adapter ligation. What the authors observed across the whole study: Significantly lower normalized Chao1 diversity was found in multiple sclerosis patients than in controls, suggesting substantial peripheral T-cell clonal expansion. The multiple sclerosis patient group was slightly younger than the control group. Significantly higher frequencies in patients than in controls were found for about five TRBV segments, including TRBV5-6, TRBV5-1 and TRBV20-1. Direct clustering with F measure showed strong co-clustering of samples prepared in the same batch, prompting a batch-effect correction.

In regard to this clonotype: The target of this receptor is not known. There are no base qualities to consult, and no much larger clone falls within one base.

Unmatched junction bases come to 8, with V trimmed by 5 bases and J by 0 bases. The CDR3 runs 15 amino acids, cysteine and phenylalanine included. The CDR3 DNA has 45 bases and is translated from base 1. The germline V gene encodes CDR1 DFQATT and CDR2 SNEGSKA (reference sequence). TCR beta repertoires were profiled from peripheral blood of roughly 13 young patients with multiple sclerosis to demonstrate the VDJtools post-analysis software. The multiple sclerosis patients were children and adolescents between roughly 6 and 17 years of age. The receptor library was made with PCR. Sequencing used an Illumina HiSeq 2500. To reduce PCR and sequencing biases, unique molecular identifiers were incorporated into the TCR beta cDNA libraries. Approximately 500,000 cDNA molecules were obtained per 1 to 10 million input T cells, so each molecule approximated one T cell. The patient libraries were prepared and sequenced using the same protocol as the earlier healthy control dataset. Samples belonging to the same batch were prepared together, multiplexed and sequenced on a shared HiSeq lane. As for the original processing: Raw barcoded reads were processed with MIGEC, discarding single-read molecular identifier groups before consensus assembly and CDR3 extraction. VDJtools was used for post-analysis of the clonotype tables, with diversity normalized by down-sampling every dataset to the smallest sample size. Repertoire overlap clustering matched CDR3 amino acid but not nucleotide sequences to correct batch-related cross-sample contamination. TCRdb applied fastp at Q25 and MiXCR to the public reads, then kept only in-frame beta chains. Entries are consolidated by CDR3 protein sequence, retaining the most common genes and DNA. The V and J calls and clone size are TCRdb's, not the authors'. The sample data list under 900,000 distinct CDR3 sequences, and roughly half of these were observed just once. The ten largest clonotypes hold approximately 4.4% of the sample.

The chain is encoded by TRBV20-1 joined to TRBJ2-3; the junction holds 7 bases that match TRBD1. The sample taken for sequencing was blood. This clonotype originated in a girl aged 5-17 years with multiple sclerosis. The sequence in DNA is TGCAGTGCTTCGGGGACAGCCCCTAGCACAGATACGCAGTATTTT. This yields the protein CSASGTAPSTDTQYF.